This paragraph covers one T cell receptor beta chain sequence. What it binds is not known. V lost 0 bases and J 8 bases, leaving 10 bases between the germline ends. CDR3 length equals 13 residues. Germline values: CDR1 MRHNA, CDR2 SNTAGT. The data stem from a study of blood T cells in healthy people across ages. Findings of the study overall: TCR beta diversity, measured per million T cells, fell in a roughly linear way with age.

Next came a second PCR, run for roughly 7 to 12 cycles, which used a sample-barcoded 5' primer along with a J-beta primer mix. All cDNA molecules were each tagged by a template-switch adaptor with 12 random nucleotides. Each CDR3 protein gets one entry after TCRdb re-called the 5' RACE reads with MiXCR. The sample shows 1.5 million to 2 million distinct CDR3 sequences, 49% of them seen only once. The sequenced sample consisted of blood. The V gene is TRBV6-4, the J gene TRBJ1-2; D ambiguous. The TCR originated in a woman in her thirties or forties in good health. The CDR3 is CASSDSMGWGYTF. CDR3 nucleotide sequence: TGTGCCAGCAGTGACTCGATGGGTTGGGGCTACACCTTC.